This TCR beta chain was retrieved from a study of early T cells in non-severe SARS-CoV-2 infection. About the study: From unsorted whole blood, bulk RNA was sequenced, and the chains remained unpaired.

Study findings and constraints: There was a bias toward anti-spike CD8 responses in VDJdb matching, which missed private and CD4 specificities.

As for this clonotype: Antigen specificity is unknown.

Researchers tagged individual cDNA molecules with unique molecular identifiers. TCRdb used MiXCR to reprocess the 5' RACE reads, holding one entry per CDR3 protein. The table shows roughly 54,000 distinct CDR3 sequences, with 10% to 15% occurring only once. Deletions cut 5 bases from V and 8 bases from J, with 13 bases between. CDR3 size: 13 residues. CDR1 is SGHTA, CDR2 FQGNSA, per germline. Input material: whole blood. The sequence came from an adult who was a healthcare worker with PCR-confirmed SARS-CoV-2 infection or an uninfected control (not recorded which). This chain joins TRBV7-2 and TRBJ2-1; D is uncertain. CDR3 nucleotide sequence: TGTGCCAGCAGCCCGAGGACGAGCCATGAGCAGTTCTTC. It codes for CASSPRTSHEQFF.